Shown below are 20 T cell receptor beta chains from a single sample sequenced in a study of prognosis after radiotherapy for stage I lung cancer. With two-round multiplex PCR, TCR beta CDR3 sequences were amplified from genomic DNA. With primers specific to each TRBV and TRBJ gene, the first-round PCR was performed. A single record per CDR3 protein comes from TCRdb applying MiXCR to the multiplex PCR reads. The top ten clones hold roughly 7.5% of a sample with about 59,000 distinct CDR3 sequences, around a quarter of them seen once. This material consisted of PBMCs, taken before or after stereotactic body radiation therapy (not recorded which). Receptors were obtained from a donor aged 50 or older with non-small cell lung cancer.

This clonotype showed up many times. This chain connects TRBV3-1 to TRBJ2-1; D remains unclear. V lost 2 bases, J lost 3 bases, and 8 bases lay in between. Germline V gene sequence: CDR1 LGHDT, CDR2 YNNKEL (reference sequence). CDR3 length: 14 amino acids. The CDR3 DNA reads TGTGCCAGCAGCCAATCCCCCAACTACAATGAGCAGTTCTTC. It translates to CASSQSPNYNEQFF.

Regarding this clonotype: Sequence at one end of the junction differs from germline and may be a read error. V and J are TRBV20-1 and TRBJ2-2, with D perhaps TRBD2 (6 bases). This CDR3 is 15 amino acids long. In germline, CDR1 is DFQATT, CDR2 SNEGSKA (reference sequence). CDR3 DNA: TGCAGTGCTAGAGATTGGCCAGCGGGTACCGTGGAGCTGTTTTTT. Protein product: CSARDWPAGTVELFF.

This clonotype came up many times. This chain links TRBV29-1 with TRBJ1-1, with TRBD1 as a possible D gene (5 bases). V dropped 2 bases and J dropped 7 bases, with 14 bases sitting between them. CDR3 length equals 13 residues. Germline lookup yields CDR1 SQVTM and CDR2 ANQGSEA. CDR3 nucleotides: TGCAGCGTTGAAACCAGACAGACACTTGAAGCTTTCTTT. Its protein is CSVETRQTLEAFF.

To note about this clonotype: The junction departs from germline at one end; a sequencing error may be responsible. The rearrangement links TRBV12-3 or TRBV12-4 to TRBJ1-5, with 9 bases aligning to TRBD1. This CDR3 is built from 16 residues. The CDR3 DNA sequence: TGTGCCAGCAGGTCTGGACAGGGGAGCTTCAATCATCCCCAGCATTTT. It encodes CASRSGQGSFNHPQHF.

This clonotype was observed many times. The gene calls are TRBV3-1 and TRBJ1-4, with no clear D. There are 13 residues in the CDR3. V shed 1 base and J shed 7 bases, with 7 bases lying between them. The germline V gene has CDR1 LGHDT and CDR2 YNNKEL (reference sequence). In DNA form, the CDR3 reads TGTGCCAGCAGCCAAGCCGAAGGTGAAAAACTGTTTTTT. It codes for CASSQAEGEKLFF.

The sample holds a few counts of this clonotype. The chain has TRBV4-2 and TRBJ2-3, with D perhaps matching TRBD1 (6 bases). V was cut by 0 bases and J by 3 bases, with 10 bases left in between. CDR3 length: 15 amino acids. From germline, CDR1 is LGHNA and CDR2 YNFKEQ. The CDR3 DNA is TGTGCCAGCAGCCAAGATGAGCAGGGGACAGATACGCAGTATTTT. Protein: CASSQDEQGTDTQYF.

This clonotype showed up just a few times. The chain couples TRBV5-1 to TRBJ2-4; TRBD1 might be the D (5 bases). The length of the CDR3 is 14 residues. CDR1 SGHRS and CDR2 YFSETQ come from the germline V gene. Trimming removed 0 bases from V and 8 bases from J, with 12 bases in between. CDR3 sequence reads: CASSLGGVGDIQYF. Written as DNA, the CDR3 is TGCGCCAGCAGCTTGGGTGGGGTAGGGGACATTCAGTACTTC.

This clonotype was counted at least ten times. The chain carries TRBV6-1 and TRBJ2-2, with TRBD2 matching over 7 bases. The length of the CDR3 is 15 residues. The V gene's germline CDR1 is MNHNS and CDR2 SASEGT. The trim removed 7 bases at V and 3 bases at J, leaving 8 bases unmatched. CDR3 sequence: CASTRKTSYTGELFF. CDR3 nucleotides: TGTGCCAGCACCCGAAAGACTAGCTACACCGGGGAGCTGTTTTTT.

The sample holds many counts of this clonotype. The rearrangement joins TRBV2 to TRBJ2-7; the D is unclear. V was cut by 2 bases and J by 3 bases, with 8 bases left in between. In germline, CDR1 is SNHLY, CDR2 FYNNEI. The CDR3 spans 13 residues. This CDR3 reads CASSERQFYEQYF. CDR3 coding DNA: TGTGCCAGCAGTGAACGGCAGTTCTACGAGCAGTACTTC.

As to this clonotype: This sequence is one base from a far larger clone and is likely a read error. The V call is TRBV12-3 or TRBV12-4, the J call TRBJ2-6, with D perhaps matching TRBD1 (5 bases). The end of the DNA is better explained by TRBJ2-7, so the J call may be wrong. The CDR3 is 14 amino acids. Here the CDR3 reads CASSLGDSLYEQYF. As DNA, the CDR3 is TGTGCCAGCAGTTTAGGCGACAGCCTATACGAGCAGTACTTC.

This clonotype was seen repeatedly, ten times or more. V usage is TRBV5-1 and J usage is TRBJ2-7; maybe TRBD1 (6 bases). Trimming removed 2 bases at V and 0 bases at J, with 18 bases between. The CDR3 loop spans 17 amino acids. Germline V CDR1 and CDR2: SGHRS, YFSETQ. The CDR3 nucleotides read TGCGCCAGCAGCTTTTTCCCACAGGGTAAAAGCTCCTACGAGCAGTACTTC. Protein sequence: CASSFFPQGKSSYEQYF.

This clonotype turned up a few times. The chain employs TRBV29-1 and TRBJ2-4; 8 bases agree with TRBD1. The V segment lost 6 bases and the J segment 5 bases; nucleotides outside the gene matches: 15. The CDR3 contains 16 residues. Germline CDR1 reads SQVTM; CDR2 reads ANQGSEA. This chain's CDR3 is CSVGTGVPGAQNIQYF. The CDR3 coding sequence is TGCAGCGTCGGGACAGGCGTTCCGGGGGCCCAAAACATTCAGTACTTC.

This chain links TRBV5-1 with TRBJ1-2; 9 bases are shared with TRBD1. The CDR3 has 15 amino acids. Germline CDR1 reads SGHRS; CDR2 reads YFSETQ. J gave up 4 bases and V 8 bases, and 12 bases lay outside the gene matches. The CDR3 DNA reads TGCGCCAGAAGCCAGGACAGGGGAAGGGGCTATGGCTACACCTTC. Amino acid sequence: CARSQDRGRGYGYTF.

This clonotype was counted ten times or more. The gene calls are TRBV12-3 or TRBV12-4 and TRBJ2-7; D might be TRBD1 (5 bases). V gave up 2 bases and J gave up 6 bases, with 11 bases separating them. The CDR3 extends over 13 amino acids. The CDR3 region is CASSLQGSSEQYF. The CDR3 DNA sequence: TGTGCCAGCAGTTTACAGGGATCGAGCGAGCAGTACTTC.

Details on this clonotype: Germline and junction disagree at one end, which may indicate a read error. V is TRBV6-1 and J is TRBJ1-5; 8 positions agree with TRBD1. Germline CDR1 MNHNS, CDR2 SASEGT. This CDR3 is 16 amino acids long. CDR3 sequence reads: CASSERTGTLYQAQHF. The CDR3 DNA reads TGTGCCAGCAGTGAACGGACAGGGACCCTCTATCAGGCCCAGCATTTT.

This clonotype was picked up many times. J is TRBJ1-2 and V is TRBV3-1; D unclear. The CDR3 covers 13 residues. V dropped 4 bases and J dropped 7 bases, with 13 bases sitting between them. Germline V lookup: CDR1 LGHDT, CDR2 YNNKEL (reference sequence). The CDR3 DNA reads TGTGCCAGCAGCCCCCGGGATTCGACTGGCTACACCTTC. Its translation is CASSPRDSTGYTF.

This clonotype showed up many times. V usage is TRBV29-1 and J usage is TRBJ1-1; D unresolved. There are 14 residues in the CDR3. Germline assignment: CDR1 SQVTM and CDR2 ANQGSEA. V gave up 1 base and J gave up 10 bases, with 19 bases separating them. The CDR3: CSVEAGDAGYTAFF. CDR3 DNA: TGCAGCGTTGAAGCGGGTGATGCCGGCTACACAGCTTTCTTT.

This clonotype was picked up many times. This chain's CDR3 is CASSLPGTENNQPQHF. The CDR3 region has the DNA TGTGCCAGTAGTCTCCCCGGGACAGAAAACAATCAGCCCCAGCATTTT. This sequence joins TRBV19 and TRBJ1-5; TRBD1 matches 7 bases. CDR3 length equals 16 residues. Germline-derived CDR1 and CDR2 are LNHDA and SQIVND (reference sequence). Germline trimming cut 5 bases from V and 3 bases from J; bases unmatched to any gene: 10.

This clonotype was seen repeatedly, ten times or more. The rearrangement links TRBV3-1 to TRBJ2-5, with TRBD2 identical over 9 bases. The ends lost 0 bases at V and 0 bases at J; junction bases unmatched: 8. Germline-derived CDR1 and CDR2 are LGHDT and YNNKEL (reference sequence). The CDR3 length is 18 residues. In nucleotides, the CDR3 is TGTGCCAGCAGCCAAGAAGGCGGCACTAGCGGGTACCAAGAGACCCAGTACTTC. Amino acids: CASSQEGGTSGYQETQYF.

About this clonotype itself: A far more abundant clone sits one base away, making this likely a read error. The CDR3 bases are TGTGCCAGCAGCCAATACTCGGGGGGCGGGGAGACCCAGTACTTC. Translated: CASSQYSGGGETQYF. The chain carries TRBV6-5 and TRBJ2-5; D may be TRBD2 (7 bases). Trimming stripped 6 bases from V and 5 bases from J, with 19 bases between. The CDR3 spans 15 residues. Germline CDR1 and CDR2: MNHEY and SVGAGI.